Listed here are 31 T cell receptor beta chains from one sample, sequenced in a study of T cells in narcolepsy. Profiling relied on immunoSEQ multiplex PCR, and the TCRdb table lists in-frame clones only, not all of them. The table shows fewer than 40,000 clones, with approximately 80% occurring only once. Sequenced: memory (CD45RA-) CD4+ T cells from blood. The receptors here all came from a human donor in good health.

The chain combines TRBV7-3 with TRBJ1-1; no firm D call. The CDR3 is 14 amino acids. With 5 bases removed from V and 1 base from J, the gap between germline ends came to 11 bases. Germline CDR1 SGHTA, CDR2 FQGTGA. CDR3 region: CASSEFDGNTEAFF. DNA of the CDR3: TGTGCCAGCAGCGAATTTGACGGGAACACTGAAGCTTTCTTT.

The V call is TRBV6-1, the J call TRBJ2-5; 7 nucleotides align to TRBD1. After removal of 6 bases from V and 0 bases from J, the junction contained 4 bases not matched to a gene. This CDR3 has 14 amino acids. CDR1 is MNHNS and CDR2 is SASEGT in the germline V gene. DNA of the CDR3: TGTGCCAGCAGGGTACAGGGGTACCAAGAGACCCAGTACTTC. This gives the protein CASRVQGYQETQYF.

This sequence joins TRBV7-9 and TRBJ2-7; 7 bases are a match to TRBD2. The CDR3 totals 15 residues. In germline, CDR1 is SEHNR, CDR2 FQNEAQ (reference sequence). V dropped 1 base and J dropped 5; count of bases not matched to a gene: 8. CDR3 protein: CASSLDGRNIDEQYF. The CDR3, as DNA: TGTGCCAGCAGCTTAGACGGGAGGAACATCGACGAGCAGTACTTC.

J is TRBJ2-6 and V is TRBV6-1; D possibly matches TRBD1 or TRBD2 (5 bases each). The germline gives CDR1 MNHNS, CDR2 SASEGT. This CDR3 spans 17 amino acids. Between the trimmed V and J ends, which lost 1 base and 0 bases, there was a span of 10 bases. The DNA for the CDR3 is TGTGCCAGCAGTGAAGGGGGGTCAATCTCTGGGGCCAACGTCCTGACTTTC. It is translated as CASSEGGSISGANVLTF.

In regard to this clone: Other DNA sequences in this specimen translate into the identical CDR3. V and J are TRBV27 and TRBJ2-6, with D uncertain. In germline, CDR1 is MNHEY, CDR2 SMNVEV (reference sequence). This CDR3 contains 17 residues. Trimming stripped 8 bases from V and 1 base from J, with 18 bases between. The CDR3 DNA reads TGTGCCAGCGCCAAGGGTACGGTCCAATCTGGGGCCAACGTCCTGACTTTC. This translates into CASAKGTVQSGANVLTF.

With respect to this clone: The same CDR3 is also encoded by other DNA sequences in this sample. The V call is TRBV6-4, the J call TRBJ1-2; no clear D gene. Trimming stripped 0 bases from V and 8 bases from J, with 10 bases between. This CDR3 comprises 13 residues. Germline V gives CDR1 MRHNA, CDR2 SNTAGT. CDR3 region: CASSDSAGYGYTF. Here the CDR3 DNA reads TGTGCCAGCAGTGACTCCGCAGGCTACGGCTACACCTTC.

The chain joins TRBV6-5 to TRBJ2-7, with no clear D. The germline CDR1 and CDR2 sequences are MNHEY and SVGAGI. The CDR3 extends over 11 amino acids. V was pared by 8 bases and J by 6 bases, with 11 bases between. The CDR3 coding sequence is TGTGCCAGCCGCGACGTATTCGAGCAGTACTTC. It is translated as CASRDVFEQYF.

The V and J genes are TRBV5-1 and TRBJ2-3; 9 nucleotides match TRBD1. The J segment lost 0 bases and the V segment lost 5 bases, leaving 13 bases of the junction unmatched. Looked up from germline, CDR1 is SGHRS and CDR2 is YFSETQ. CDR3 length equals 18 residues. The CDR3 sequence: CASSRGDRVWGSTDTQYF. CDR3 sequence (DNA): TGCGCCAGCAGTCGTGGGGACAGGGTTTGGGGAAGCACAGATACGCAGTATTTT. Supplemented by reference TRBV5-1 and TRBJ2-3, the full variable domain reads KAGVTQTPRYLIKTRGQQVTLSCSPISGHRSVSWYQQTPGQGLQFLFEYFSETQRNKGNFPGRFSGRQFSNSRSEMNVSTLELGDSALYLCASSRGDRVWGSTDTQYFGPGTRLTVL.

The V call is TRBV18, the J call TRBJ2-1; TRBD2 matches at 9 bases. The CDR3 extends over 14 amino acids. Germline CDR1 is KGHSH and CDR2 is LQKENI. J gave up 7 bases and V 3 bases, and 4 bases lay outside the gene matches. In nucleotides, the CDR3 is TGTGCCAGCTCACCTAGCGGGAGCGGAAATGAGCAGTTCTTC. Translated, it gives CASSPSGSGNEQFF.

The chain joins TRBV18 to TRBJ1-2, with D perhaps TRBD1 (5 bases). Germline V gene lookup returns CDR1 KGHSH and CDR2 LQKENI. V lost 3 bases and J lost 4, with 6 bases in between. This CDR3 has 12 amino acids. In nucleotides, the CDR3 is TGTGCCAGCTCACCGGACACCTATGGCTACACCTTC. Amino acid sequence: CASSPDTYGYTF.

The chain is built from TRBV6-1 and TRBJ1-2; no clear D. Deletions cut 2 bases from V and 3 bases from J, with 7 bases between. The CDR3 consists of 13 residues. Germline CDR1 reads MNHNS; CDR2 reads SASEGT. The CDR3 DNA reads TGTGCCAGCAGTGAAATTGGGGACTATGGCTACACCTTC. This sequence encodes CASSEIGDYGYTF.

This clone was counted a few times. The chain uses TRBV6-6 and TRBJ1-2, with 7 bases that match TRBD1. There are 15 residues in the CDR3. The V segment lost 7 bases and the J segment 1 base; nucleotides outside the gene matches: 9. Per germline, CDR1 MNHNY and CDR2 SVGAGI (reference sequence). CDR3 bases: TGTGCCAGCACCCTTCGGGCAGGGGGTAACTATGGCTACACCTTC. It is translated as CASTLRAGGNYGYTF.

This chain links TRBV15 with TRBJ2-3; a possible D gene is TRBD2 (5 bases). The CDR3 has 13 residues. Germline V gene sequence: CDR1 LNHNV, CDR2 YYDKDF (reference sequence). Between the trimmed V and J ends, which lost 2 bases and 9 bases, there was a span of 12 bases. In DNA, the CDR3 is TGTGCCACCAGCAGATTCGAGGGTCGGACGCAGTATTTT. This translates into CATSRFEGRTQYF.

A single count supports this clone. The chain couples TRBV6-1 to TRBJ1-1, with D perhaps matching TRBD1 (5 bases). Germline loops: CDR1 MNHNS, CDR2 SASEGT. This CDR3 has 14 residues. V was cut by 5 bases and J by 1 base, with 11 bases left in between. The CDR3 reads CASSSGTTNTEAFF. CDR3 in DNA: TGTGCCAGCAGTAGTGGGACTACGAACACTGAAGCTTTCTTT.

The chain employs TRBV7-9 and TRBJ2-5, with no clear D. CDR1 SEHNR and CDR2 FQNEAQ come from the germline V gene (reference sequence). V was pared by 1 base and J by 4 bases, with 10 bases between. The CDR3 length is 14 residues. CDR3 in amino acids: CASSLELTGETQYF. The CDR3 nucleotides read TGTGCCAGCAGCTTAGAGTTGACTGGAGAGACCCAGTACTTC.

The rearrangement uses TRBV29-1 and TRBJ2-7; no reliable D call. CDR1 is SQVTM, CDR2 ANQGSEA, per germline. Trimming shortened V by 0 bases and J by 0 bases, and 3 bases separated the two germline ends. The CDR3 spans 12 residues. CDR3 DNA: TGCAGCGTTGAAGAAGGCTCCTACGAGCAGTACTTC. Amino acid sequence: CSVEEGSYEQYF.

This clone was seen only once. The chain has TRBV11-2 and TRBJ2-1; unclear D gene. V was clipped by 1 base and J by 3 bases, with 7 bases between them. This CDR3 contains 14 residues. Germline CDR1 reads SGHAT; CDR2 reads FQNNGV. The chain's CDR3 is CASSLVTGYNEQFF. The DNA of the CDR3 is TGTGCCAGCAGCTTAGTGACGGGCTACAATGAGCAGTTCTTC.

The chain couples TRBV27 to TRBJ2-3, with TRBD2 identical over 7 bases. Germline V gene data show CDR1 as MNHEY and CDR2 as SMNVEV (reference sequence). The V and J ends lost 2 bases and 2 bases, in that order; junction bases with no gene match: 4. This CDR3 comprises 15 residues. This CDR3 is CASSLRAGVTDTQYF. The CDR3 coding sequence is TGTGCCAGCAGTTTAAGGGCGGGAGTCACAGATACGCAGTATTTT.

This rearrangement joins TRBV11-2 to TRBJ1-3, with a weak D call TRBD1 (6 bases). V dropped 5 bases and J dropped 4 bases, with 9 bases sitting between them. The CDR3 has 13 residues. The germline V gene has CDR1 SGHAT and CDR2 FQNNGV. The CDR3 is CASSPGQGNTIYF. The CDR3 coding sequence is TGTGCCAGCAGCCCCGGACAGGGAAACACCATATATTTT.

This clone was seen a single time. J is TRBJ1-1 and V is TRBV29-1, with 8 bases fitting TRBD1. J lost 4 bases, V lost 6 bases, and 16 bases had no gene match. The germline gives CDR1 SQVTM, CDR2 ANQGSEA. The CDR3 sequence is 16 residues long. CDR3 sequence: CSVEPGTGGFSTEAFF. The CDR3 DNA is TGCAGCGTGGAACCCGGGACAGGAGGTTTTAGCACTGAAGCTTTCTTT. Full variable domain (rest looked up from reference TRBV29-1 and TRBJ1-1): SAVISQKPSRDICQRGTSLTIQCQVDSQVTMMFWYRQQPGQSLTLIATANQGSEATYESGFVIDKFPISRPNLTFSTLTVSNMSPEDSSIYLCSVEPGTGGFSTEAFFGQGTRLTVV.

The V and J genes are TRBV14 and TRBJ1-6; perhaps TRBD1 as D (6 bases). Trimming stripped 2 bases from V and 10 bases from J, with 15 bases between. Looked up from germline, CDR1 is SGHDN and CDR2 is FVKESK. The CDR3 sequence is 15 residues long. CDR3 sequence reads: CASSQLTGSSSPLHF. For the CDR3, the DNA is TGTGCCAGCAGCCAACTAACAGGGAGTTCATCACCCCTCCACTTT.

The V gene is TRBV5-1, the J gene TRBJ1-2, with D perhaps matching TRBD1 (6 bases). The CDR3 contains 13 residues. V shed 4 bases and J shed 5 bases, with 12 bases lying between them. Germline CDR1 and CDR2: SGHRS and YFSETQ. The CDR3, as DNA: TGCGCCAGCAGCGCGGACAGTAGTTATGGCTACACCTTC. Translation: CASSADSSYGYTF.

This clone rates as medium-sized. The J gene is TRBJ2-3, the V gene TRBV7-9, with 8 nucleotides matching TRBD1. Trimming took 5 bases from V and 2 from J; bases not matched to a gene: 6. The CDR3 consists of 15 residues. The germline CDR1 and CDR2 sequences are SEHNR and FQNEAQ (reference sequence). The CDR3, as DNA: TGTGCCAGCAGCCCTCAGGGGGCCGCCACAGATACGCAGTATTTT. This gives the protein CASSPQGAATDTQYF. Using reference TRBV7-9 and TRBJ2-3 for the parts outside the CDR3, the full variable domain is DTGVSQNPRHKITKRGQNVTFRCDPISEHNRLYWYRQTLGQGPEFLTYFQNEAQLEKSRLLSDRFSAERPKGSFSTLEIQRTEQGDSAMYLCASSPQGAATDTQYFGPGTRLTVL.

The rearrangement uses TRBV7-8 and TRBJ1-5; no definite D call. CDR3 length: 13 amino acids. The germline V gene encodes CDR1 SGHVS and CDR2 FQNEAQ. Trimming stripped 1 base from V and 5 bases from J, with 6 bases between. CDR3 coding DNA: TGTGCCAGCAGCTTAGGTGGGGATCAGCCCCAGCATTTT. Protein sequence: CASSLGGDQPQHF.

CDR3 DNA: TGTGCCAGCAGCTTGAATGAGGGGGCAGGACAGCCCCAGCATTTT. Translating it yields CASSLNEGAGQPQHF. The chain employs TRBV7-6 and TRBJ1-5, with TRBD1 identical over 7 bases. CDR1 is SGHVS and CDR2 is FNYEAQ in the germline V gene. The V and J ends lost 3 bases and 7 bases, in that order; junction bases with no gene match: 9. This CDR3 has 15 residues.

The J gene is TRBJ2-3, the V gene TRBV10-1, with 13 bases identical to TRBD2. Unmatched junction bases numbered 3, after V lost 6 bases and J lost 3 bases. There are 15 residues in the CDR3. Germline assignment: CDR1 WNHNN and CDR2 SYGVQD (reference sequence). In nucleotides, the CDR3 is TGCGCCAGCAGCCCACTAGCGGGGGGGACAGATACGCAGTATTTT. It specifies CASSPLAGGTDTQYF.

The chain links TRBV6-1 to TRBJ1-1; no firm D call. Trimming cost V 8 bases and J 4 bases, with 14 bases left between them. CDR3 size: 13 residues. Per the germline V gene, CDR1 is MNHNS and CDR2 is SASEGT. The CDR3 DNA reads as TGTGCCAGCTTGTTCAGACTGGGCACTGAAGCTTTCTTT. It is translated as CASLFRLGTEAFF.

The chain employs TRBV7-2 and TRBJ1-1, with D possibly TRBD1 on 6 matching bases. V dropped 2 bases and J dropped 7 bases, with 17 bases sitting between them. Germline values: CDR1 SGHTA, CDR2 FQGNSA. The CDR3 is made up of 15 amino acids. Written as DNA, the CDR3 is TGTGCCAGCAGCTTAATGCCGGCAGGGGAGATTGAAGCTTTCTTT. Encoded protein: CASSLMPAGEIEAFF. The variable domain in full, completed from reference TRBV7-2 and TRBJ1-1, reads GAGVSQSPSNKVTEKGKDVELRCDPISGHTALYWYRQSLGQGLEFLIYFQGNSAPDKSGLPSDRFSAERTGGSVSTLTIQRTQQEDSAVYLCASSLMPAGEIEAFFGQGTRLTVV.

The chain combines TRBV29-1 with TRBJ2-2; D is ambiguous. Looked up from germline, CDR1 is SQVTM and CDR2 is ANQGSEA. V was cut by 4 bases and J by 5 bases, with 11 bases left in between. The length of the CDR3 is 13 residues. The DNA for the CDR3 is TGCAGCGTTGCCGCCTCTGGGACCGGGGAGCTGTTTTTT. Protein: CSVAASGTGELFF.

The chain employs TRBV5-1 and TRBJ2-7; TRBD2 matches at 12 bases. The germline V gene encodes CDR1 SGHRS and CDR2 YFSETQ. The CDR3 is made up of 15 amino acids. Trimming cost V 3 bases and J 4 bases; bases outside gene matches: 5. The CDR3 DNA is TGCGCCAGCAGCTCGACTAGCGGGAGCGGGTACGAGCAGTACTTC. It is translated as CASSSTSGSGYEQYF.

The J gene is TRBJ1-3, the V gene TRBV5-1; D uncertain. Per the germline V gene, CDR1 is SGHRS and CDR2 is YFSETQ. Trimming pared 1 base from V and 3 bases from J, leaving 8 bases between. This CDR3 comprises 14 residues. The CDR3 spells CASSLTVGGNTIYF. CDR3 coding DNA: TGCGCCAGCAGCTTGACAGTTGGTGGAAACACCATATATTTT.